The rows below give T cell receptor beta chains drawn from one sample of a study of blood T cell repertoires in COVID-19. Profiled with immunoSEQ multiplex PCR; TCRdb holds only in-frame clones, not every one. Of approximately 190,000 clones in the sample, around 83% were seen once. The sample was peripheral blood. Receptors originate from a woman between 35 and 50 years old with acute or convalescent COVID-19. Each CDR3 is given with its conserved first and last residue. A D gene is named only where the DNA matches it firmly. The size field is filled for only some rows; it gives once, few, many or a size class.

V gene: TRBV2; J gene: TRBJ2-1; clone size: .; D gene: TRBD1; CDR3 protein: CASSVGQGAYNEQFF; CDR3 DNA: TGTGCCAGCAGCGTCGGACAGGGGGCTTACAATGAGCAGTTCTTC
V gene: TRBV5-1; J gene: TRBJ2-1; clone size: .; D gene: .; CDR3 protein: CASSLAAGKGSQYEQFF; CDR3 DNA: TGCGCCAGCAGCTTGGCGGCGGGAAAGGGGTCGCAATATGAGCAGTTCTTC
V gene: TRBV7-8; J gene: TRBJ2-5; clone size: .; D gene: .; CDR3 protein: CASSPLSTQYF; CDR3 DNA: TGTGCCAGCAGCCCCCTTAGTACCCAGTACTTC
V gene: TRBV7-2; J gene: TRBJ2-1; clone size: .; D gene: TRBD2; CDR3 protein: CASSPDPARTSGNPEQFF; CDR3 DNA: TGTGCCAGCAGCCCCGACCCGGCTAGGACTAGCGGAAACCCTGAGCAGTTCTTC
V gene: TRBV6-5; J gene: TRBJ2-7; clone size: .; D gene: .; CDR3 protein: CASTGDSTEQYF; CDR3 DNA: TGTGCCAGCACCGGTGACTCTACCGAGCAGTACTTC
V gene: TRBV5-6; J gene: TRBJ1-5; clone size: .; D gene: .; CDR3 protein: CASNSRRSGWQGQPQHF; CDR3 DNA: TGTGCCAGCAACTCCCGGCGGTCCGGTTGGCAGGGGCAGCCCCAGCATTTT
V gene: TRBV4-2; J gene: TRBJ2-1; clone size: .; D gene: TRBD2; CDR3 protein: CASSQDTAGAGNEQFF; CDR3 DNA: TGTGCCAGCAGCCAAGACACAGCGGGAGCCGGCAATGAGCAGTTCTTC
V gene: TRBV7-8; J gene: TRBJ2-3; clone size: .; D gene: .; CDR3 protein: CASSPDVVRKGLWELREADTQYF; CDR3 DNA: TGTGCCAGCAGCCCCGATGTCGTTCGTAAGGGACTTTGGGAACTTAGGGAAGCAGATACGCAGTATTTT
V gene: TRBV11-3; J gene: TRBJ1-6; clone size: .; D gene: .; CDR3 protein: CASSTGWNSPLHF; CDR3 DNA: TGTGCCAGCAGTACAGGGTGGAATTCACCCCTCCACTTT
V gene: TRBV5-1; J gene: TRBJ1-6; clone size: .; D gene: .; CDR3 protein: CASSVESSYNSPLHF; CDR3 DNA: TGCGCCAGCAGTGTAGAGAGCTCCTATAATTCACCCCTCCACTTT
V gene: TRBV7-2; J gene: TRBJ1-5; clone size: .; D gene: .; CDR3 protein: CASSLILDSNQPQHF; CDR3 DNA: TGTGCCAGCAGCTTAATTTTAGATAGCAATCAGCCCCAGCATTTT
V gene: TRBV6-5; J gene: TRBJ2-1; clone size: .; D gene: TRBD2; CDR3 protein: CASSRLASASGEQFF; CDR3 DNA: TGTGCCAGCAGCCGACTAGCATCGGCCTCCGGTGAGCAGTTCTTC
V gene: TRBV5-1; J gene: TRBJ2-7; clone size: .; D gene: .; CDR3 protein: CASSSTSNYEQYF; CDR3 DNA: TGCGCCAGCAGCTCGACTAGTAACTACGAGCAGTACTTC
V gene: TRBV5-6; J gene: TRBJ1-1; clone size: .; D gene: .; CDR3 protein: CASSLGQRNTEAFF; CDR3 DNA: TGTGCCAGCAGCTTGGGGCAAAGGAACACTGAAGCTTTCTTT
V gene: TRBV7-6; J gene: TRBJ2-2; clone size: .; D gene: .; CDR3 protein: CASSKKSGGPAAELFF; CDR3 DNA: TGTGCCAGCAGCAAAAAATCCGGGGGGCCCGCGGCGGAGCTGTTTTTT
V gene: TRBV5-1; J gene: TRBJ1-6; clone size: .; D gene: TRBD1; CDR3 protein: CASSLGQGRLNSPLHF; CDR3 DNA: TGCGCCAGCAGTCTCGGACAGGGCCGCTTGAATTCACCCCTCCACTTT
V gene: TRBV30; J gene: TRBJ2-7; clone size: .; D gene: TRBD2; CDR3 protein: CAWSQRGGRPQYEQYF; CDR3 DNA: TGTGCCTGGAGTCAAAGAGGCGGGAGGCCGCAATACGAGCAGTACTTC
V gene: TRBV5-1; J gene: TRBJ2-3; clone size: .; D gene: TRBD2; CDR3 protein: CASSLADGTSGNTDTQYF; CDR3 DNA: TGCGCCAGCAGCTTGGCCGACGGGACTAGCGGAAACACAGATACGCAGTATTTT
V gene: TRBV5-5; J gene: TRBJ2-7; clone size: .; D gene: TRBD2; CDR3 protein: CASRRGGGTSYEQYF; CDR3 DNA: TGTGCCAGCAGACGGGGCGGGGGGACCTCCTACGAGCAGTACTTC
V gene: TRBV28; J gene: TRBJ2-2; clone size: .; D gene: .; CDR3 protein: CASKGKVRSGELFF; CDR3 DNA: TGTGCCAGCAAGGGGAAGGTCCGGTCCGGGGAGCTGTTTTTT
V gene: TRBV7-9; J gene: TRBJ2-3; clone size: .; D gene: .; CDR3 protein: CASGRGGPTDTQYF; CDR3 DNA: TGTGCCAGCGGGAGGGGGGGGCCCACAGATACGCAGTATTTT
V gene: TRBV18; J gene: TRBJ2-1; clone size: .; D gene: TRBD1; CDR3 protein: CASSPQGAYNEQFF; CDR3 DNA: TGTGCCAGCTCACCACAGGGGGCGTACAATGAGCAGTTCTTC
V gene: TRBV19; J gene: TRBJ2-7; clone size: .; D gene: TRBD2; CDR3 protein: CASSSWTSRGSYEQYF; CDR3 DNA: TGTGCCAGTAGTAGCTGGACTAGCCGTGGCTCCTACGAGCAGTACTTC
V gene: TRBV19; J gene: TRBJ2-7; clone size: .; D gene: TRBD1; CDR3 protein: CASSFQGANEQYF; CDR3 DNA: TGTGCCAGTAGTTTCCAGGGGGCAAACGAGCAGTACTTC
V gene: TRBV28; J gene: TRBJ1-4; clone size: .; D gene: TRBD1; CDR3 protein: CASSVTGEWEKLFF; CDR3 DNA: TGTGCCAGCAGTGTAACAGGGGAATGGGAAAAACTGTTTTTT
V gene: TRBV7-8; J gene: TRBJ1-2; clone size: .; D gene: .; CDR3 protein: CASSLAGLYGYTF; CDR3 DNA: TGTGCCAGCAGCCTTGCAGGGCTCTATGGCTACACCTTC
V gene: TRBV28; J gene: TRBJ1-1; clone size: .; D gene: TRBD1; CDR3 protein: CASSLWKGTGGSEAFF; CDR3 DNA: TGTGCCAGCAGTTTATGGAAGGGGACAGGGGGCTCTGAAGCTTTCTTT
V gene: TRBV5-4; J gene: TRBJ2-5; clone size: .; D gene: .; CDR3 protein: CASSLLQGDQETQYF; CDR3 DNA: TGTGCCAGCAGCTTGTTACAGGGAGACCAAGAGACCCAGTACTTC
V gene: TRBV29-1; J gene: TRBJ1-4; clone size: .; D gene: TRBD1; CDR3 protein: CSARGQTNEKLFF; CDR3 DNA: TGCAGCGCTAGGGGACAGACTAATGAAAAACTGTTTTTT
V gene: TRBV29-1; J gene: TRBJ1-6; clone size: .; D gene: TRBD1; CDR3 protein: CSPPGQATPPLHF; CDR3 DNA: TGCAGCCCGCCGGGACAGGCAACCCCTCCCCTCCACTTT
V gene: TRBV9; J gene: TRBJ2-2; clone size: .; D gene: TRBD2; CDR3 protein: CASSVAAGGFSGELFF; CDR3 DNA: TGTGCCAGCAGCGTAGCGGCGGGAGGTTTCTCCGGGGAGCTGTTTTTT
V gene: TRBV19; J gene: TRBJ1-3; clone size: .; D gene: .; CDR3 protein: CASSPYESSGNTIYF; CDR3 DNA: TGTGCCAGTAGTCCGTACGAGAGCTCTGGAAACACCATATATTTT
V gene: TRBV3-1/TRBV3-2; J gene: TRBJ1-2; clone size: few; D gene: TRBD1; CDR3 protein: CASSQDRQGAFYGYTF; CDR3 DNA: TGTGCCAGCAGCCAAGACCGACAGGGGGCTTTCTATGGCTACACCTTC
V gene: TRBV30; J gene: TRBJ2-7; clone size: .; D gene: .; CDR3 protein: CAWTGKGSYEQYF; CDR3 DNA: TGTGCCTGGACAGGGAAGGGGTCCTACGAGCAGTACTTC
V gene: TRBV4-2; J gene: TRBJ2-1; clone size: .; D gene: .; CDR3 protein: CASSQSLGDNNEQFF; CDR3 DNA: TGTGCCAGCAGCCAATCCCTAGGGGATAACAATGAGCAGTTCTTC
V gene: TRBV19; J gene: TRBJ2-1; clone size: .; D gene: TRBD2; CDR3 protein: CASSIGGRYNEQFF; CDR3 DNA: TGTGCCAGTAGTATAGGCGGGAGGTACAATGAGCAGTTCTTC
V gene: TRBV7-9; J gene: TRBJ2-7; clone size: few; D gene: .; CDR3 protein: CASSSGRIYEQYF; CDR3 DNA: TGTGCCAGCAGCTCAGGCAGGATCTACGAGCAGTACTTC
V gene: TRBV2; J gene: TRBJ2-7; clone size: .; D gene: .; CDR3 protein: CASRGGWEQYF; CDR3 DNA: TGTGCCAGCAGGGGGGGATGGGAGCAGTACTTC
V gene: TRBV28; J gene: TRBJ1-3; clone size: .; D gene: .; CDR3 protein: CASSFRGTGNTIYF; CDR3 DNA: TGTGCCAGCAGTTTTAGGGGAACTGGAAACACCATATATTTT
V gene: TRBV5-6; J gene: TRBJ2-7; clone size: .; D gene: TRBD1; CDR3 protein: CASSWGTDYEQYF; CDR3 DNA: TGTGCCAGCAGCTGGGGGACAGACTACGAGCAGTACTTC
V gene: TRBV7-9; J gene: TRBJ1-1; clone size: .; D gene: .; CDR3 protein: CASSRGGGSTEAFF; CDR3 DNA: TGTGCCAGCTCCCGAGGTGGTGGTAGCACTGAAGCTTTCTTT
V gene: TRBV21-1; J gene: TRBJ1-6; clone size: .; D gene: .; CDR3 protein: CASRLTGGCNSPLHF; CDR3 DNA: TGTGCCAGCAGGCTGACAGGGGGCTGTAATTCACCCCTCCACTTT
V gene: TRBV15; J gene: TRBJ2-7; clone size: .; D gene: .; CDR3 protein: CATSKSSRVKYF; CDR3 DNA: TGTGCCACCAGCAAATCAAGCCGTGTTAAGTACTTC
V gene: TRBV6-4; J gene: TRBJ2-2; clone size: .; D gene: TRBD1; CDR3 protein: CASRDQQGASTGELFF; CDR3 DNA: TGTGCCAGCAGGGACCAACAGGGGGCGAGCACCGGGGAGCTGTTTTTT
V gene: TRBV6-1; J gene: TRBJ2-3; clone size: .; D gene: TRBD2; CDR3 protein: CASSDFGLAGTDTQYF; CDR3 DNA: TGTGCCAGCAGTGATTTCGGGCTAGCGGGCACAGATACGCAGTATTTT